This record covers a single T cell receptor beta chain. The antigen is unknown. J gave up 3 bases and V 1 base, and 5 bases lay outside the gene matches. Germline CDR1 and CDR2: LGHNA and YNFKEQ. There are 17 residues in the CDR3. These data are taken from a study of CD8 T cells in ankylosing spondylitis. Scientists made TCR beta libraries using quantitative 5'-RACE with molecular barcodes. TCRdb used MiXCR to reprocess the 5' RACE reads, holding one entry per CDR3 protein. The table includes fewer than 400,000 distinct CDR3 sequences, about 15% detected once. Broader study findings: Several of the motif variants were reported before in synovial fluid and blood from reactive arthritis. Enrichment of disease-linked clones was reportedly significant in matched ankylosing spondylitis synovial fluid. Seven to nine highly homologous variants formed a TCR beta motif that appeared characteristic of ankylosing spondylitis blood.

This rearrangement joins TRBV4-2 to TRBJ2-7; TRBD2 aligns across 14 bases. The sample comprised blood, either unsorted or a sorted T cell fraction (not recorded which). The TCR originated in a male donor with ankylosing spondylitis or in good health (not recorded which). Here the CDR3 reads CASSQVSGTSGSYEQYF. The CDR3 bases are TGTGCCAGCAGCCAAGTATCCGGGACTAGCGGGAGCTACGAGCAGTACTTC.